The T cell receptor (beta chain) under discussion was sequenced for a study of response to subunit inactivated influenza vaccine. The CDR3 length is 12 residues. Per germline, CDR1 GTSNPN and CDR2 SVGIG (reference sequence). Trimming shortened V by 3 bases and J by 5 bases, and 8 bases separated the two germline ends. TCRdb itself ran the RT-PCR reads through MiXCR, one entry per CDR3 protein. The sample lists hundreds of thousands of distinct CDR3 sequences; around 11% were seen once. The data also belong to a second study, concerning T cells expressing NK-cell markers. Per that study: With UMIs, 5'RACE template switching was used to make TCR beta cDNA. An anti-gamma-delta TCR antibody confined sorting to alpha-beta TCR T cells across several of the experiments. In about 6 donors, dominant NKG2C+ clonotypes were about 1.0-7.0% of CD8+ T cells. One observes that, in a handful of donors, these clonotypes were also the leading ones within the CD3+CD56-NKG2C+ fraction.

V gene TRBV30 combines with J gene TRBJ2-1; D not certain. This clonotype was obtained from a man aged 45-65 years who received an inactivated influenza vaccine. Specimen: PBMCs from blood, collected on the day of vaccination. CDR3 in DNA: TGTGCCTGGAGGGGTACCCACAATGAGCAGTTCTTC. This sequence encodes CAWRGTHNEQFF.